This T cell receptor (beta chain) was documented in a study of T cells after yellow fever vaccination. From the 5' RACE reads, TCRdb called clonotypes with MiXCR, one entry per CDR3 protein. The sample lists about 220,000 distinct CDR3 sequences; 6.5% to 7.5% were seen once. V lost 4 bases to trimming and J lost 2 bases; unmatched junction nucleotides: 5. Germline V gene sequence: CDR1 LGHNA, CDR2 YSLEER. The CDR3 spans 16 residues. This clonotype was found many times. This TCR came from a man aged 25 to 40 who received the YFV17D yellow fever vaccine. J is TRBJ2-3 and V is TRBV4-3, with 11 bases matching TRBD2. The sample was CD4+ T cells sorted from PBMCs, taken on the day of the yellow fever booster vaccination. The CDR3 DNA reads TGCGCCAGCAGCCGAACGGGACTAGCGGTCACAGATACGCAGTATTTT. Protein sequence: CASSRTGLAVTDTQYF.